This TCR beta chain was captured by sequencing in a study of blood T cells in healthy people across ages. Findings and limits, study-wide: Older age coincided with a roughly linear decline in TCR beta diversity per million T cells. The study found more naive CD4+ cells and higher diversity in long-lived than aged donors.

There are 13 residues in the CDR3. V was pared by 7 bases and J by 3 bases, with 1 base of the junction left unmatched. Per germline, CDR1 LGHDT and CDR2 YNNKEL (reference sequence). Using a J-beta primer mix together with a sample-barcoded 5' primer, a second PCR was run for roughly 7 to 12 cycles. No fewer than 3 million CDR3-containing paired-end reads came from each sample. Each CDR3 protein gets one entry after TCRdb re-called the 5' RACE reads with MiXCR. The sample lists about 570,000 distinct CDR3 sequences, 27% seen once, with 15% to 20% in the top ten. With regard to this clonotype: Its target is not known.

Sequenced sample: blood. The TCR originated in a woman in her seventies in good health. This chain joins TRBV3-1 and TRBJ2-3, with TRBD1 matching over 10 bases. DNA of the CDR3: TGTGCCAGCATGGGACAGGGGACAGATACGCAGTATTTT. Protein: CASMGQGTDTQYF.